This section outlines one T cell receptor (beta chain) sequence together with its context. The treatment denotes: randomized to nivolumab then ipilimumab (arm A) or the reverse (arm B). This record belongs to a study of sequential checkpoint blockade in melanoma. The wider study: Arm A got nivolumab then ipilimumab; arm B the reverse, 1:1.

The CDR3 totals 12 residues. The V gene end was trimmed by 3 bases and the J gene end by 9 bases; junction bases not matched to a gene: 5. Germline V gene sequence: CDR1 SGHDT, CDR2 YYEEEE. Assay: immunoSEQ multiplex PCR; the TCRdb copy retains only in-frame clones and omits some. The table lists over 8,000 clones, 57% of them singletons. This material consisted of CD8+ T cells sorted from blood (inferred from file names), taken from a patient given nivolumab and ipilimumab in sequence. The rearrangement uses TRBV5-6 and TRBJ2-7; the match to TRBD1 covers 8 bases. This clonotype originated in a human donor with melanoma. The CDR3 nucleotides are TGTGCCAGCAGCTCCGGACAGGGTCGGCAGTACTTC. It yields the protein CASSSGQGRQYF. The variable domain in full, with the rest retrieved from reference TRBV5-6 and TRBJ2-7, is DAGVTQSPTHLIKTRGQQVTLRCSPKSGHDTVSWYQQALGQGPQFIFQYYEEEERQRGNFPDRFSGHQFPNYSSELNVNALLLGDSALYLCASSSGQGRQYFGPGTRLTVT.